A selection of T cell receptor beta chains follows, all from one sample in a study of graft-versus-host responses after intestinal transplantation. Sequenced by immunoSEQ multiplex PCR; TCRdb stores in-frame clones only, minus some. The sample lists tens of thousands of clones; under 90% were seen once. The sequenced sample was ileum tissue, obtained around 350 days after transplant. These receptors all come from a human patient who received an intestinal transplant, so some T cells may come from the graft donor. Both conserved end residues are part of each CDR3. The D gene is left open where the match is weak. For some rows the clone size is stated as once, few or many, or as a class when expanded; others skip it.

j_gene: TRBJ1-3
d_gene: .
v_gene: TRBV7-6
abundance: .
CDR3aa: CASSPRIFANTIYF
CDR3nt: TGTGCCAGCAGCCCCAGAATATTCGCGAACACCATATATTTT

j_gene: TRBJ2-7
d_gene: .
v_gene: TRBV28
abundance: .
CDR3aa: CASSPNRWPPFGQYF
CDR3nt: TGTGCCAGCAGTCCCAATCGTTGGCCCCCCTTCGGGCAGTACTTC

j_gene: TRBJ1-2
d_gene: .
v_gene: TRBV5-1
abundance: .
CDR3aa: CASSGSLYGYTF
CDR3nt: TGCGCCAGCAGCGGTTCACTCTATGGCTACACCTTC

j_gene: TRBJ1-4
d_gene: TRBD1
v_gene: TRBV6-1
abundance: .
CDR3aa: CASRQTGGPNEKLFF
CDR3nt: TGTGCCAGCAGGCAAACAGGGGGCCCTAATGAAAAACTGTTTTTT

j_gene: TRBJ1-2
d_gene: .
v_gene: TRBV6-5
abundance: .
CDR3aa: CASSYGGEGYGYTF
CDR3nt: TGTGCCAGCAGTTACGGGGGCGAGGGGTATGGCTACACCTTC

j_gene: TRBJ1-3
d_gene: TRBD1
v_gene: TRBV7-9
abundance: .
CDR3aa: CASSFPGQLNGNTIYF
CDR3nt: TGTGCCAGCAGCTTTCCGGGACAGCTTAATGGAAACACCATATATTTT

j_gene: TRBJ1-1
d_gene: .
v_gene: TRBV4-2
abundance: .
CDR3aa: CASSLDPNTEAFF
CDR3nt: TGTGCCAGCAGCTTAGATCCGAACACTGAAGCTTTCTTT

j_gene: TRBJ1-1
d_gene: .
v_gene: TRBV5-6
abundance: .
CDR3aa: CASTPWGNTEAFF
CDR3nt: TGTGCCAGCACCCCGTGGGGGAACACTGAAGCTTTCTTT

j_gene: TRBJ2-7
d_gene: TRBD1
v_gene: TRBV4-2
abundance: once
CDR3aa: CASSLDRGSGYAQYF
CDR3nt: TGTGCCAGCAGCCTTGACAGGGGGTCCGGGTATGCGCAGTACTTC

j_gene: TRBJ1-1
d_gene: .
v_gene: TRBV7-9
abundance: .
CDR3aa: CASSLPGNGVNTEAFF
CDR3nt: TGTGCCAGCAGCTTACCAGGGAACGGTGTAAACACTGAAGCTTTCTTT

j_gene: TRBJ1-5
d_gene: TRBD1
v_gene: TRBV4-1
abundance: .
CDR3aa: CASSRGQGDQPQHF
CDR3nt: TGCGCCAGCAGCCGCGGACAGGGGGATCAGCCCCAGCATTTT

j_gene: TRBJ2-7
d_gene: TRBD2
v_gene: TRBV7-9
abundance: .
CDR3aa: CASSPRAGEVNEQYF
CDR3nt: TGTGCCAGCAGCCCCCGAGCGGGAGAAGTCAACGAGCAGTACTTC

j_gene: TRBJ1-1
d_gene: TRBD1
v_gene: TRBV6-5
abundance: .
CDR3aa: CASNEQGVNTEAFF
CDR3nt: TGTGCCAGCAACGAACAGGGGGTGAACACTGAAGCTTTCTTT

j_gene: TRBJ1-2
d_gene: .
v_gene: TRBV6-6
abundance: .
CDR3aa: CATEGQTSNYGYTF
CDR3nt: TGTGCCACCGAGGGGCAGACTTCAAACTATGGCTACACCTTC

j_gene: TRBJ2-1
d_gene: .
v_gene: TRBV4-1
abundance: .
CDR3aa: CASSQWGATYNEQFF
CDR3nt: TGCGCCAGCAGCCAATGGGGGGCAACCTACAATGAGCAGTTCTTC

j_gene: TRBJ2-2
d_gene: TRBD2
v_gene: TRBV7-6
abundance: .
CDR3aa: CASSDSGFFYTGELFF
CDR3nt: TGTGCCAGCAGCGATAGCGGGTTCTTCTATACCGGGGAGCTGTTTTTT

j_gene: TRBJ1-2
d_gene: .
v_gene: TRBV10-2
abundance: .
CDR3aa: CASSDLDRTGYGYTF
CDR3nt: TGCGCCAGCAGCGACTTAGACAGAACCGGCTATGGCTACACCTTC

j_gene: TRBJ2-7
d_gene: TRBD1
v_gene: TRBV2
abundance: .
CDR3aa: CASSAGGNYEQYF
CDR3nt: TGTGCCAGCAGTGCAGGGGGAAACTACGAGCAGTACTTC

j_gene: TRBJ2-3
d_gene: TRBD1
v_gene: TRBV4-2
abundance: .
CDR3aa: CASSQADRGWTDTQYF
CDR3nt: TGTGCCAGCAGCCAGGCTGACAGGGGGTGGACAGATACGCAGTATTTT

j_gene: TRBJ2-3
d_gene: .
v_gene: TRBV5-5
abundance: .
CDR3aa: CASSLARTGRETDTQYF
CDR3nt: TGTGCCAGCAGCTTGGCCCGGACAGGGCGGGAGACAGATACGCAGTATTTT

j_gene: TRBJ1-2
d_gene: .
v_gene: TRBV9
abundance: .
CDR3aa: CASSVGAANYGYTF
CDR3nt: TGTGCCAGCAGCGTAGGGGCGGCCAACTATGGCTACACCTTC

j_gene: TRBJ2-7
d_gene: .
v_gene: TRBV6-1
abundance: few
CDR3aa: CASSETLRSSYEQYF
CDR3nt: TGTGCCAGCAGTGAAACGCTTAGGAGCTCCTACGAGCAGTACTTC

j_gene: TRBJ2-3
d_gene: TRBD2
v_gene: TRBV5-6
abundance: .
CDR3aa: CASSLTSGGTTDTQYF
CDR3nt: TGTGCCAGCAGCCTTACTAGCGGGGGGACCACAGATACGCAGTATTTT

j_gene: TRBJ2-5
d_gene: TRBD1
v_gene: TRBV27
abundance: .
CDR3aa: CASSLRTGLETQYF
CDR3nt: TGTGCCAGCAGTCTACGGACAGGGCTAGAGACCCAGTACTTC

j_gene: TRBJ1-1
d_gene: TRBD1
v_gene: TRBV23-1
abundance: once
CDR3aa: CASSRLTGVDTEAFF
CDR3nt: TGCGCCAGCAGTCGATTGACAGGGGTGGACACTGAAGCTTTCTTT

j_gene: TRBJ2-5
d_gene: TRBD2
v_gene: TRBV7-3
abundance: .
CDR3aa: CASSLKGPTSGRKTQYF
CDR3nt: TGTGCCAGCAGCTTAAAAGGGCCCACTAGCGGGAGAAAGACCCAGTACTTC